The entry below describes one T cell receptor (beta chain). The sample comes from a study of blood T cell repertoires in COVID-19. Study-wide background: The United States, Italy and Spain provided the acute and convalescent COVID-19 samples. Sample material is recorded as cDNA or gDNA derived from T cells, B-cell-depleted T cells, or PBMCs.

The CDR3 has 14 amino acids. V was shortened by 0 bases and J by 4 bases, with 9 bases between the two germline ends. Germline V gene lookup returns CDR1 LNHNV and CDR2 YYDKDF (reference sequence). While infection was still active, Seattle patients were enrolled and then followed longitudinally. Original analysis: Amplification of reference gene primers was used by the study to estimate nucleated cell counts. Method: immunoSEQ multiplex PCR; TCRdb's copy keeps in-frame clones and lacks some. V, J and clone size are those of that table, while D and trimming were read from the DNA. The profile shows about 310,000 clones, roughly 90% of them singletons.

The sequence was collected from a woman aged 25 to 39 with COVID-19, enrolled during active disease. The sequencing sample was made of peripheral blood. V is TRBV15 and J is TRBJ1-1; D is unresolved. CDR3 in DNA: TGTGCCACCAGCAGAGATCGAGGTACCACTGAAGCTTTCTTT. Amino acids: CATSRDRGTTEAFF. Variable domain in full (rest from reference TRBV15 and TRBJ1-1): DAMVIQNPRYQVTQFGKPVTLSCSQTLNHNVMYWYQQKSSQAPKLLFHYYDKDFNNEADTPDNFQSRRPNTSFCFLDIRSPGLGDTAMYLCATSRDRGTTEAFFGQGTRLTVV.